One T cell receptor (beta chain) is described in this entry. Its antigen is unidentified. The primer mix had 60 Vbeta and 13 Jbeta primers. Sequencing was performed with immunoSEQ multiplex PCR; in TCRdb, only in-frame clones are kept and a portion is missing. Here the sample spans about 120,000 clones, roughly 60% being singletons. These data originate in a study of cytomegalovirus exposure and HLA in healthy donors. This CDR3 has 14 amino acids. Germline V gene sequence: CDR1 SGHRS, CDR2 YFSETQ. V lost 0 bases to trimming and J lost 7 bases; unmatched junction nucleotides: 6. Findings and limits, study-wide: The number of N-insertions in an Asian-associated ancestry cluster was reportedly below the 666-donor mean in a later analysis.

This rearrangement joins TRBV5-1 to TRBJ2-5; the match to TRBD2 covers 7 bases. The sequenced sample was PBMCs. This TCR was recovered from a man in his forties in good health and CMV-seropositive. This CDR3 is CASSLGVGEGTQYF. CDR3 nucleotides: TGCGCCAGCAGCTTGGGTGTCGGGGAGGGGACCCAGTACTTC.